This TCR beta chain was sequenced during a study of cytomegalovirus exposure and HLA in healthy donors. For the study at large: Within an early data release were about 85 million unique TCRs drawn from HLA-typed donors. Notes on the study in general: TCR beta chains associated with HLA were, in a later analysis, more clonally expanded than equally common others.

On this clone: Its antigen remains unidentified.

Germline V CDR1 and CDR2: MGHRA, YSYEKL. The CDR3 is 14 amino acids. Trimming pared 1 base from V and 7 bases from J, leaving 13 bases between. It was with 60 Vbeta and 13 Jbeta primers that the PCR ran. The method was immunoSEQ multiplex PCR; TCRdb's version includes in-frame clones alone and lacks a portion of them. The table shows roughly 35,000 clones, with around 53% occurring only once. The TCR originated in a middle-aged woman in good health and CMV-seropositive. The sample consisted of PBMCs. The chain carries TRBV4-1 and TRBJ1-2, with D perhaps TRBD1 (5 bases). The CDR3 loop reads CASSQVQGLSGYTF. CDR3 bases: TGCGCCAGCAGCCAAGTGCAGGGTCTGTCTGGCTACACCTTC.